This record covers a single TCR beta chain. Its antigen is not identified. The use of a sample-barcoded 5' primer and a J-beta primer mix characterized a second PCR of roughly 7 to 12 cycles. Any given sample supplied a minimum of 2.5 million CDR3-containing paired-end reads. Each CDR3 protein gets one entry after TCRdb re-called the 5' RACE reads with MiXCR. Of fewer than 2,000,000 distinct CDR3 sequences detected, 35% to 50% appear once; the ten largest clones hold approximately 22%. This sample is drawn from a study of blood T cells in healthy people across ages. General study findings and limits: Age showed a roughly linear inverse relationship with TCR beta diversity per million T cells.

Ranging in age from about 6 to 95, the donors were healthy Caucasian individuals from Russia. The CDR3 consists of 14 residues. CDR1 and CDR2 (germline): MNHNS, SASEGT. The sequenced sample was blood. The V gene is TRBV6-1, the J gene TRBJ1-1, with 7 bases matching TRBD1. The clonotype was recovered from a human donor in good health. CDR3 bases: TGTACCGGAGATCTAGGACAGGCTGGAGCTGAAGCTTTCTTT. The encoded protein is CTGDLGQAGAEAFF.